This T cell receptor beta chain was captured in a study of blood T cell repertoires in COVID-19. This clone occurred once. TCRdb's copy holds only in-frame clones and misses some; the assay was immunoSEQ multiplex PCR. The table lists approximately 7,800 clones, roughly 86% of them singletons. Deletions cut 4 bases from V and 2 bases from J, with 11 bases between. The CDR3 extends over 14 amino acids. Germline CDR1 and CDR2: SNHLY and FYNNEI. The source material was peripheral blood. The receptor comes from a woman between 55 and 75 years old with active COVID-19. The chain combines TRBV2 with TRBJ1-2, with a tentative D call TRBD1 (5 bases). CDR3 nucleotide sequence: TGTGCCAGCAGTGTTATCGACAGAAACTATGGCTACACCTTC. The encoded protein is CASSVIDRNYGYTF.